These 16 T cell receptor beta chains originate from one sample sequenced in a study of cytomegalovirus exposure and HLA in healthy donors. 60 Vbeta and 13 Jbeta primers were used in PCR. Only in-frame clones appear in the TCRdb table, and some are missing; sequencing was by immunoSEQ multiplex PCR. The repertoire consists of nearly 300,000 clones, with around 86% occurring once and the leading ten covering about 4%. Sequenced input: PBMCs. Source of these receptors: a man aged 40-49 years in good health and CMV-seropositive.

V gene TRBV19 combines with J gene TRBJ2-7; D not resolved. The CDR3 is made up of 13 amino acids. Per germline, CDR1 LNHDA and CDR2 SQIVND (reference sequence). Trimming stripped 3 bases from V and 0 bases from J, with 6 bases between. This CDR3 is CASSIDNSYEQYF. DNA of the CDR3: TGTGCCAGTAGTATTGACAACTCCTACGAGCAGTACTTC. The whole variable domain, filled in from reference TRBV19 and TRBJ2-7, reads DGGITQSPKYLFRKEGQNVTLSCEQNLNHDAMYWYRQDPGQGLRLIYYSQIVNDFQKGDIAEGYSVSREKKESFPLTVTSAQKNPTAFYLCASSIDNSYEQYFGPGTRLTVT.

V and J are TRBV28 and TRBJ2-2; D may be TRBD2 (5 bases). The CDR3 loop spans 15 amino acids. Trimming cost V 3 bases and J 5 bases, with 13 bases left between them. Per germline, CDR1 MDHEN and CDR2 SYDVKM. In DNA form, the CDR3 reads TGTGCCAGCAGTTTCTTAACTTCGGGGACCGGGGAGCTGTTTTTT. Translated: CASSFLTSGTGELFF.

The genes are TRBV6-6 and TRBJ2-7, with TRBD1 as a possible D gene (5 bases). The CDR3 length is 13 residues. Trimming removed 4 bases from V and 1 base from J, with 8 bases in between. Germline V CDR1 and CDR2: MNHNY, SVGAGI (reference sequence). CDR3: CASSLQVSYEQYF. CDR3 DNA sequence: TGTGCCAGCAGTTTACAGGTTTCCTACGAGCAGTACTTC.

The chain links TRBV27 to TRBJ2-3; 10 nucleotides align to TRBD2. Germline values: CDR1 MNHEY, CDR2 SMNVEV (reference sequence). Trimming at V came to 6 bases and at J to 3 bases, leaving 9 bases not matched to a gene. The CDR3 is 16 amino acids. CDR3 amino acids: CASSWALAGVTDTQYF. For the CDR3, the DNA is TGTGCCAGCAGCTGGGCGCTAGCGGGAGTAACAGATACGCAGTATTTT.

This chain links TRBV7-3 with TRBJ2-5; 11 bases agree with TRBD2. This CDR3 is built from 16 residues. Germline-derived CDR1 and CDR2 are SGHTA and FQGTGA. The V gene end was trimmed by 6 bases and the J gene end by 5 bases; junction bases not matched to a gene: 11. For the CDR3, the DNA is TGTGCCAGCAGTCTACTAGCGGGAGAAGAGAGGGAGACCCAGTACTTC. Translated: CASSLLAGEERETQYF.

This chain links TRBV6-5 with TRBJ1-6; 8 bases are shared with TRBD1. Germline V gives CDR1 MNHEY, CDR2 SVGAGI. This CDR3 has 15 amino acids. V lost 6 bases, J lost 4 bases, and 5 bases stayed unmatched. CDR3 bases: TGTGCCAGCAGGCCAGGGGGCGGATATAATTCACCCCTCCACTTT. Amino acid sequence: CASRPGGGYNSPLHF.

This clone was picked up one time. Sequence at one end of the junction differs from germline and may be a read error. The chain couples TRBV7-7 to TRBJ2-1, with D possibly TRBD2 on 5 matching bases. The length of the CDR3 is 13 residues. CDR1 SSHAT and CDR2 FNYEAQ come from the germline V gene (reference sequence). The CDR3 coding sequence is TGTGCTAGCAGCTTAGACTCCGGGGATGAGCAGTTCTTC. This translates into CASSLDSGDEQFF.

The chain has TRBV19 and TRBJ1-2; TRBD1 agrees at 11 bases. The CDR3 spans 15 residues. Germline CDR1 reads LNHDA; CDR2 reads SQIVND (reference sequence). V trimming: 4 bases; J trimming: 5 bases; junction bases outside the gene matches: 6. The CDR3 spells CASSTRDRGGYGYTF. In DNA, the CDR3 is TGTGCCAGTAGTACCCGGGACAGGGGGGGATATGGCTACACCTTC.

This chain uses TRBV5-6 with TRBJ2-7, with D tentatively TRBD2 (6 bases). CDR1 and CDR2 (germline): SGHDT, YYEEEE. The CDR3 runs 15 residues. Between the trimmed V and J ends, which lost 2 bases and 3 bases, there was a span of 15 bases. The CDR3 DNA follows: TGTGCCAGCAGCTTTCCGGCGCGGGGTCTCTACGAGCAGTACTTC. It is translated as CASSFPARGLYEQYF.

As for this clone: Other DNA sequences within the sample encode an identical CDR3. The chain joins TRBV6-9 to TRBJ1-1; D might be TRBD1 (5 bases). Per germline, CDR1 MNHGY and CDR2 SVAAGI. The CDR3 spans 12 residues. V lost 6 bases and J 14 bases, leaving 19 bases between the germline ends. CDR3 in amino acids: CASRPRGRAAFF. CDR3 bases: TGTGCCAGCAGGCCTAGGGGCAGGGCGGCCTTCTTT.

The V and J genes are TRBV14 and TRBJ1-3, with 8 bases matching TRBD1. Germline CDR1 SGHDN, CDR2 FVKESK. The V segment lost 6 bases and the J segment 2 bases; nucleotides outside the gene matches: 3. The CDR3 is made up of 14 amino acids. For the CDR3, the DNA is TGTGCCAGCAGTCGGACAGGGACTGGAAACACCATATATTTT. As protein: CASSRTGTGNTIYF.

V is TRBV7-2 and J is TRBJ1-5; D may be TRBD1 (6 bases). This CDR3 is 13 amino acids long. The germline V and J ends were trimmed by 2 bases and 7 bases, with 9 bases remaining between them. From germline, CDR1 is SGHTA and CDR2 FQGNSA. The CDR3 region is CASSLWGQQPQHF. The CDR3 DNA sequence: TGTGCCAGCAGCTTATGGGGGCAACAGCCCCAGCATTTT.

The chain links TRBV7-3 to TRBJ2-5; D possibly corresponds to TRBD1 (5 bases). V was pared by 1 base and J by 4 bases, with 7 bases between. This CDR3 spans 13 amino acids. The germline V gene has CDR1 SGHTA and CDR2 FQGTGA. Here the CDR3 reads CASSLSRAETQYF. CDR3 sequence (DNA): TGTGCCAGCAGCTTAAGCAGGGCAGAGACCCAGTACTTC.

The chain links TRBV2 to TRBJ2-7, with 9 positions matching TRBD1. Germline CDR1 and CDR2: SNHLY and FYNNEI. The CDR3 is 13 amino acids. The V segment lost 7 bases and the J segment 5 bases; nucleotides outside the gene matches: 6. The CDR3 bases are TGTGCCAGCACGGGACAGGGAATCGACGAGCAGTACTTC. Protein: CASTGQGIDEQYF. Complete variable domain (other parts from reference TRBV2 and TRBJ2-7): EPEVTQTPSHQVTQMGQEVILRCVPISNHLYFYWYRQILGQKVEFLVSFYNNEISEKSEIFDDQFSVERPDGSNFTLKIRSTKLEDSAMYFCASTGQGIDEQYFGPGTRLTVT.

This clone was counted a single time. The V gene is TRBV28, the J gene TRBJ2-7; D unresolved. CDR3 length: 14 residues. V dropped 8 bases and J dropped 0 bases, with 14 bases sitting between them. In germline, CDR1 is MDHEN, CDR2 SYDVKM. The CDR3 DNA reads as TGTGCCAGCTCCGGCACGGCTAGCTCCTACGAGCAGTACTTC. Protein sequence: CASSGTASSYEQYF.

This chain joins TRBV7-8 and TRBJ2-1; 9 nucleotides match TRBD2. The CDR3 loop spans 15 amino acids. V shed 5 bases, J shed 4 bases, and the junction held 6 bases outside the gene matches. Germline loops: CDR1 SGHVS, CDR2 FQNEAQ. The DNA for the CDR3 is TGTGCCAGCAGCGGCACTAGCGGGCCGTACAATGAGCAGTTCTTC. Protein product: CASSGTSGPYNEQFF.